Presented here are 21 T cell receptor beta chains from one specimen sequenced in a study of blood T cells in healthy people across ages. Then a second PCR, running roughly 7 to 11 cycles, was carried out with a sample-barcoded 5' primer and a J-beta primer mix. TCRdb passed the 5' RACE reads through MiXCR, listing each CDR3 protein once. The sample yields 700,000 to 900,000 distinct CDR3 sequences, about 48% seen once. The source material was blood. The receptors were sampled from a man older than 75 in good health.

V gene TRBV2 combines with J gene TRBJ2-5, with 10 bases lining up with TRBD2. With V trimmed by 6 bases and J by 6 bases, 16 bases remained unmatched. This CDR3 has 17 amino acids. The germline gives CDR1 SNHLY, CDR2 FYNNEI. The CDR3 nucleotides are TGTGCCAGCAGCGCCAAGCGACTAGCGGGCTTCCTCCAGACCCAGTACTTC. Translated: CASSAKRLAGFLQTQYF.

The gene calls are TRBV7-2 and TRBJ1-6, with TRBD1 matching over 12 bases. V lost 5 bases to trimming and J lost 12 bases; unmatched junction nucleotides: 8. The CDR3 sequence is 15 residues long. Germline V lookup: CDR1 SGHTA, CDR2 FQGNSA. The CDR3 loop reads CASSLKGQGALPLHF. In DNA, the CDR3 is TGTGCCAGCAGCCTCAAGGGACAGGGGGCGTTACCCCTCCACTTT.

V is TRBV7-6 and J is TRBJ2-3, with D possibly TRBD2 on 6 matching bases. The CDR3 is 19 residues long. The germline CDR1 and CDR2 sequences are SGHVS and FNYEAQ. V lost 0 bases, J lost 1 base, and 20 bases lay in between. The CDR3 protein is CASSLARDLWDGGTDTQYF. CDR3 nucleotides: TGTGCCAGCAGCTTAGCACGGGACTTGTGGGATGGGGGCACAGATACGCAGTATTTT.

V gene TRBV5-8 combines with J gene TRBJ2-1, with 8 bases fitting TRBD2. V shed 2 bases and J 4 bases; nucleotides not matched to a gene: 5. The germline CDR1 and CDR2 sequences are SGHTS and YDEGEE. CDR3 length equals 15 residues. The chain's CDR3 is CASSFGLATYNEQFF. CDR3 bases: TGTGCCAGCAGCTTTGGACTAGCAACTTACAATGAGCAGTTCTTC.

With respect to this clonotype: Compared with germline, one end of the junction differs, possibly owing to a read error. The rearrangement joins TRBV12-3 or TRBV12-4 to TRBJ2-4; D is ambiguous. The end of the DNA fits TRBJ2-5 better, so the J call may be wrong. There are 11 residues in the CDR3. The CDR3 DNA reads TGTGCCAGCCGTTTTCGAGAGACCCAGTACTTC. Its protein product is CASRFRETQYF.

This clonotype turned up a few times. V gene TRBV5-1 combines with J gene TRBJ1-5; no clear D gene. This CDR3 comprises 13 residues. Germline V gene sequence: CDR1 SGHRS, CDR2 YFSETQ. The CDR3: CPRPWGGNQPQHF. As DNA, the CDR3 is TGCCCACGGCCATGGGGTGGCAATCAGCCCCAGCATTTT.

The chain couples TRBV6-1 to TRBJ2-1; a weak D match, TRBD2 (5 bases). This CDR3 has 17 amino acids. Germline CDR1 MNHNS, CDR2 SASEGT. V was trimmed by 5 bases and J by 4 bases, leaving 21 bases between them. The CDR3 DNA is TGTGCCAGCAGTCATCATCCCGATTGGGAGACATACAATGAGCAGTTCTTC. It is translated as CASSHHPDWETYNEQFF.

This clonotype was picked up a small number of times. The chain recombines TRBV18 with TRBJ2-7; 8 bases fit TRBD2. V was clipped by 3 bases and J by 2 bases; unmatched bases: 6. The CDR3 length is 15 residues. CDR1 and CDR2 (germline): KGHSH, LQKENI. CDR3 residues: CASSPLAGTPYEQYF. The CDR3 DNA reads TGTGCCAGCTCACCGTTAGCGGGAACCCCCTACGAGCAGTACTTC.

CDR3: CASKLLGAGGLYEQYF. In DNA, the CDR3 is TGTGCCAGCAAGTTACTAGGGGCGGGAGGTCTCTACGAGCAGTACTTC. The chain employs TRBV10-3 and TRBJ2-7, with 8 nucleotides matching TRBD2. Trimming at V came to 10 bases and at J to 3 bases, leaving 17 bases not matched to a gene. The CDR3 is 16 amino acids. Germline V gene lookup returns CDR1 ENHRY and CDR2 SYGVKD.

The chain has TRBV6-5 and TRBJ2-5, with 9 positions matching TRBD2. The V and J ends lost 1 base and 11 bases, in that order; junction bases with no gene match: 8. Germline CDR1 reads MNHEY; CDR2 reads SVGAGI. The CDR3 is made up of 14 amino acids. CDR3 sequence: CASSYFAGGTEQYF. The CDR3 DNA sequence: TGTGCCAGCAGTTACTTCGCGGGAGGGACGGAGCAGTACTTC.

A word on this clonotype: At one of its ends the junction is not consistent with the germline gene, which may arise from a read error. The chain joins TRBV20-1 to TRBJ2-1; tentatively, D is TRBD2 (6 bases). Germline V gives CDR1 DFQATT, CDR2 SNEGSKA (reference sequence). CDR3 length equals 13 residues. The CDR3 reads CSASSTRGAERFF. The CDR3 DNA reads as TGCAGTGCTAGTTCAACCCGCGGGGCTGAGCGGTTCTTC.

With respect to this clonotype: Since a much larger clone is just one base distant, this may be a read error. V and J are TRBV12-5 and TRBJ2-5; D may be TRBD1 (5 bases). Trimming took off 0 bases at V and 11 bases at J, with 28 bases between the two ends. CDR1 and CDR2 (germline): LGHNT, FRNRAP. This CDR3 has 18 residues. The CDR3 DNA reads as TGTGCTAGTGGTTTGGTACTTTGGAAGGGGCCTACCAACAATGAGCAGTACTTC. Amino acid sequence: CASGLVLWKGPTNNEQYF.

J is TRBJ2-1 and V is TRBV12-3 or TRBV12-4; possibly TRBD2 for D (5 bases). The length of the CDR3 is 15 residues. Trimming pared 0 bases from V and 10 bases from J, leaving 16 bases between. CDR3: CASSLATLVASEQFF. CDR3 bases: TGTGCCAGCAGTTTAGCTACCTTAGTAGCGAGCGAGCAGTTCTTC.

V gene TRBV4-1 combines with J gene TRBJ2-7; 9 nucleotides agree with TRBD2. The CDR3 runs 17 residues. V was clipped by 1 base and J by 0 bases; unmatched bases: 7. Germline CDR1 is MGHRA and CDR2 is YSYEKL. This chain's CDR3 is CASSQGPSGTLSYEQYF. As DNA, the CDR3 is TGCGCCAGCAGCCAAGGCCCTAGCGGGACACTCTCCTACGAGCAGTACTTC.

The rearrangement uses TRBV20-1 and TRBJ2-6; no firm D call. The CDR3 runs 14 residues. In germline, CDR1 is DFQATT, CDR2 SNEGSKA (reference sequence). With 0 bases removed from V and 1 base from J, the gap between germline ends came to 4 bases. This CDR3 is CSARDLSGANVLTF. The CDR3 nucleotides read TGCAGTGCTAGAGATCTTTCTGGGGCCAACGTCCTGACTTTC.

This chain links TRBV6-1 with TRBJ1-2; 7 nucleotides line up with TRBD1. The CDR3 totals 14 residues. The germline gives CDR1 MNHNS, CDR2 SASEGT. J gave up 10 bases and V 1 base, and 9 bases lay outside the gene matches. CDR3 nucleotides: TGTGCCAGCAGTGAAGGACAGGGCCTTCGTGACTACACCTTC. Protein sequence: CASSEGQGLRDYTF.

J is TRBJ2-3 and V is TRBV6-2 or TRBV6-3; D gene unclear. Germline values: CDR1 MNHEY, CDR2 SVGEGT. This CDR3 spans 14 amino acids. The V end lost 1 base, the J end lost 0 bases, and 5 bases lay between the germline ends. CDR3: CASSYLQSTDTQYF. As DNA, the CDR3 is TGTGCCAGCAGTTACTTACAGAGCACAGATACGCAGTATTTT.

The rearrangement uses TRBV7-7 and TRBJ2-1; D possibly corresponds to TRBD2 (6 bases). V dropped 5 bases and J dropped 10 bases, with 15 bases sitting between them. Per the germline V gene, CDR1 is SSHAT and CDR2 is FNYEAQ (reference sequence). The CDR3 covers 13 residues. This chain's CDR3 is CASSPGGGGEQFF. The CDR3 DNA sequence: TGTGCCAGCAGCCCCGGAGGTGGGGGGGAGCAGTTCTTC.

V gene TRBV3-1 combines with J gene TRBJ1-6, with 9 bases identical to TRBD1. V gave up 3 bases and J gave up 7 bases; unmatched junction bases: 4. Per germline, CDR1 LGHDT and CDR2 YNNKEL (reference sequence). This CDR3 contains 15 residues. The CDR3 here is CASSQDGQGNSPLHF. The CDR3 nucleotides are TGTGCCAGCAGCCAGGATGGACAGGGGAATTCACCCCTCCACTTT. The full variable domain, rest sourced from reference TRBV3-1 and TRBJ1-6, is DTAVSQTPKYLVTQMGNDKSIKCEQNLGHDTMYWYKQDSKKFLKIMFSYNNKELIINETVPNRFSPKSPDKAHLNLHINSLELGDSAVYFCASSQDGQGNSPLHFGNGTRLTVT.

This clonotype appeared a few times. The gene calls are TRBV2 and TRBJ1-2, with D uncertain. This CDR3 comprises 15 residues. CDR1 and CDR2 (germline): SNHLY, FYNNEI. The germline V and J ends were trimmed by 7 bases and 0 bases, with 15 bases remaining between them. The CDR3 reads CASTVEVRTNYGYTF. The CDR3 DNA reads TGTGCCAGCACGGTCGAGGTGCGGACTAACTATGGCTACACCTTC.

V usage is TRBV20-1 and J usage is TRBJ2-4; the D gene is possibly TRBD2 (5 bases). Trimming cost V 0 bases and J 13 bases, with 13 bases left between them. CDR1 and CDR2 from the germline V gene are DFQATT and SNEGSKA (reference sequence). This CDR3 spans 12 amino acids. Written as DNA, the CDR3 is TGCAGTGCTAGAGATCGGGGATGGGAGCAGTACTTC. It specifies CSARDRGWEQYF.